Listed here is a single T cell receptor beta chain. Its antigen has not been determined. No clone much larger than this one lies a single base away; base qualities are absent. CDR1 SGDLS and CDR2 YYNGEE are derived from the germline V gene. From its cysteine to its phenylalanine, the CDR3 spans 15 amino acids. Of all the DNA, just the CDR3 is kept, 45 bases in frame from base 1. Trimming accounts for 4 bases at V and 1 base at J, while the number of junction bases matched to no gene is 2. This entry comes from a study of T cell changes during pregnancy in multiple sclerosis (dated by TCRdb to the late 2010s). As for the study more broadly: Changes in the T cell repertoire over the course of pregnancy were examined in this study in women with multiple sclerosis.

The library was made by the immunoSEQ multiplex PCR assay. Sourced from immuneACCESS, this table was stored by TCRdb with only in-frame sequences that have V and J called. A share of the clones is absent; for the studies checked, an unresolved V gene accounts for under half, and the remainder has no known explanation. This sample gives about 79,000 clones in total; 75% to 95% of them show up just once. The ten largest account for approximately 0.47% of the sample. The specimen comprised CD4+ T cells from peripheral blood mononuclear cells, sampled in the second trimester of pregnancy. The chain is made from TRBV9 and TRBJ2-7; 13 junctional bases match TRBD2. The sequence came from a female donor with multiple sclerosis, enrolled in a pregnancy study. The DNA is TGTGCCAGCAGCAAGGGACTAGCGGGATCCTACGAGCAGTACTTC. It is translated as CASSKGLAGSYEQYF. Beyond the CDR3, the reference TRBV9 and TRBJ2-7 genes provide the residues; the full variable domain reads: DSGVTQTPKHLITATGQRVTLRCSPRSGDLSVYWYQQSLDQGLQFLIQYYNGEERAKGNILERFSAQQFPDLHSELNLSSLELGDSALYFCASSKGLAGSYEQYFGPGTRLTVT.